The 28 T cell receptor beta chains listed next were all sequenced from one sample in a study of cytomegalovirus exposure and HLA in healthy donors. The PCR employed 60 Vbeta primers together with 13 Jbeta primers. Sequencing was performed with immunoSEQ multiplex PCR; in TCRdb, only in-frame clones are kept and a portion is missing. This table has approximately 61,000 clones, about 80% appearing once. Sequencing was performed on PBMCs. These receptors came from a man younger than 35 in good health and CMV-seropositive.

This chain joins TRBV28 and TRBJ1-2, with D maybe TRBD1 (6 bases). The CDR3 consists of 12 residues. V was cut by 4 bases and J by 3 bases, with 6 bases left in between. The germline V gene has CDR1 MDHEN and CDR2 SYDVKM. CDR3: CASSWTDYGYTF. CDR3 bases: TGTGCCAGCAGTTGGACAGACTATGGCTACACCTTC.

There are a few counts of this clone. The V and J genes are TRBV7-9 and TRBJ1-2, with D unclear. V lost 3 bases and J lost 2, with 10 bases in between. The CDR3 has 14 residues. Germline loops: CDR1 SEHNR, CDR2 FQNEAQ (reference sequence). In DNA form, the CDR3 reads TGTGCCAGCAGCTTCGGACGGGGAAACTATGGCTACACCTTC. It is translated as CASSFGRGNYGYTF.

The chain has TRBV9 and TRBJ1-2; D is undetermined. Germline values: CDR1 SGDLS, CDR2 YYNGEE. CDR3 length equals 12 residues. V lost 0 bases, J lost 5 bases, and 5 bases lay in between. The CDR3 protein is CASSVEEYGYTF. DNA for the CDR3: TGTGCCAGCAGCGTAGAGGAGTATGGCTACACCTTC.

With respect to this clone: Additional DNA sequences in this sample encode the identical CDR3. V and J are TRBV2 and TRBJ2-5; 9 nucleotides match TRBD2. This CDR3 contains 15 residues. Per the germline V gene, CDR1 is SNHLY and CDR2 is FYNNEI. The trim removed 1 base at V and 4 bases at J, leaving 4 bases unmatched. The CDR3 loop is CASSEGLAGSETQYF. CDR3 coding DNA: TGTGCCAGCAGTGAAGGGCTAGCGGGATCAGAGACCCAGTACTTC.

CDR3 loop: CASSLVAVDEQYF. CDR3 sequence (DNA): TGTGCCAGCAGCTTAGTCGCGGTGGACGAGCAGTACTTC. The chain carries TRBV7-9 and TRBJ2-7; D ambiguous. Trimming left V 1 base short and J 5 bases short, with 9 bases between. CDR3 length: 13 amino acids. The germline V gene has CDR1 SEHNR and CDR2 FQNEAQ (reference sequence).

This clone came up once. The chain recombines TRBV7-9 with TRBJ2-3; 12 bases line up with TRBD2. Unmatched junction bases numbered 14, after V lost 8 bases and J lost 5 bases. Germline loops: CDR1 SEHNR, CDR2 FQNEAQ (reference sequence). The CDR3 is 17 residues long. The CDR3 protein is CASLTSLAGGSEDTQYF. In nucleotides, the CDR3 is TGTGCCAGCCTCACCAGCCTAGCGGGGGGGTCGGAAGATACGCAGTATTTT.

The rearrangement joins TRBV28 to TRBJ1-2; D call uncertain. Germline CDR1 is MDHEN and CDR2 is SYDVKM. CDR3 length equals 12 residues. Trimming pared 6 bases from V and 2 bases from J, leaving 7 bases between. CDR3 coding DNA: TGTGCCAGCAGCATGGCAAACTATGGCTACACCTTC. Translating gives CASSMANYGYTF.

This chain links TRBV7-9 with TRBJ1-2; D gene ambiguous. Germline values: CDR1 SEHNR, CDR2 FQNEAQ (reference sequence). The CDR3 length is 15 residues. Trimming left V 0 bases short and J 0 bases short, with 8 bases between. CDR3 residues: CASSLASPSNYGYTF. The CDR3 DNA reads TGTGCCAGCAGCTTAGCGTCCCCATCTAACTATGGCTACACCTTC.

This chain links TRBV6-1 with TRBJ2-6; D is undetermined. V shed 6 bases and J shed 2 bases, with 8 bases lying between them. Germline lookup yields CDR1 MNHNS and CDR2 SASEGT. The CDR3 runs to 14 residues. The CDR3 nucleotides are TGTGCCAGCAGCCTCCAGGCTGGGGCCAACGTCCTGACTTTC. Translating it yields CASSLQAGANVLTF.

A remark on this clone: In the same sample, other DNA sequences code for this CDR3. The rearrangement joins TRBV29-1 to TRBJ2-3; the match to TRBD2 covers 9 bases. This CDR3 comprises 14 residues. Germline V gene lookup returns CDR1 SQVTM and CDR2 ANQGSEA. With 7 bases clipped from V and 6 bases from J, the junction kept 11 bases outside the gene matches. CDR3 DNA sequence: TGCAGCGCCAGGGGCGGGAGGGCCCCGGATACGCAGTATTTT. Residues: CSARGGRAPDTQYF.

The chain couples TRBV7-9 to TRBJ1-2; tentative D call: TRBD1 (6 bases). Germline V gene lookup returns CDR1 SEHNR and CDR2 FQNEAQ (reference sequence). The CDR3 has 15 amino acids. Trimming took off 5 bases at V and 2 bases at J, with 15 bases between the two ends. The CDR3 loop is CASSPRKDRNYGYTF. CDR3 DNA: TGTGCCAGCAGCCCACGGAAGGACAGAAACTATGGCTACACCTTC.

This clone was seen just once. CDR3 amino acids: CASSLSGGRSYNEQFF. In DNA form, the CDR3 reads TGTGCCAGCAGCCTTAGCGGGGGGCGATCCTACAATGAGCAGTTCTTC. This rearrangement joins TRBV5-4 to TRBJ2-1; 10 bases agree with TRBD2. CDR1 SGHNT and CDR2 YYREEE come from the germline V gene (reference sequence). CDR3 length: 16 amino acids. V was clipped by 4 bases and J by 1 base; unmatched bases: 5.

The genes are TRBV7-9 and TRBJ2-7; no firm D call. V was shortened by 5 bases and J by 0 bases, with 11 bases between the two germline ends. Germline V gives CDR1 SEHNR, CDR2 FQNEAQ (reference sequence). This CDR3 has 14 amino acids. The CDR3 bases are TGTGCCAGCAGCCTAACGACACCCTCCTACGAGCAGTACTTC. This translates into CASSLTTPSYEQYF.

This clone was counted between two and nine times. The J gene is TRBJ1-2, the V gene TRBV9; TRBD1 matches 10 bases. The germline CDR1 and CDR2 sequences are SGDLS and YYNGEE. The junction had 21 bases not matched to a gene; V was cut back by 0 bases and J by 4 bases. The CDR3 loop spans 21 amino acids. The CDR3 loop is CASSVGGSVSGTGERAYGYTF. CDR3 coding DNA: TGTGCCAGCAGCGTAGGAGGCTCCGTGAGCGGGACAGGGGAACGGGCCTATGGCTACACCTTC.

CDR3 sequence (DNA): TGTGCCAGCAGTCGTCAGGCAACTAATGAAAAACTGTTTTTT. As protein: CASSRQATNEKLFF. The V and J genes are TRBV28 and TRBJ1-4; no firm D call. The germline gives CDR1 MDHEN, CDR2 SYDVKM. V shed 5 bases and J shed 0 bases, with 7 bases lying between them. The CDR3 totals 14 residues. The full variable domain, with the rest looked up from reference TRBV28 and TRBJ1-4, is DVKVTQSSRYLVKRTGEKVFLECVQDMDHENMFWYRQDPGLGLRLIYFSYDVKMKEKGDIPEGYSVSREKKERFSLILESASTNQTSMYLCASSRQATNEKLFFGSGTQLSVL.

The chain recombines TRBV19 with TRBJ1-6; D gene unclear. The length of the CDR3 is 12 residues. Trimming left V 4 bases short and J 12 bases short, with 10 bases between. The germline V gene encodes CDR1 LNHDA and CDR2 SQIVND (reference sequence). The CDR3 bases are TGTGCCAGTAGTAATCTTGGGCGACCCCTCCACTTT. Its protein is CASSNLGRPLHF.

This sequence joins TRBV6-5 and TRBJ1-2, with D possibly being TRBD1 (5 bases). V was trimmed by 7 bases and J by 8 bases, leaving 20 bases between them. This CDR3 is built from 14 residues. The germline V gene encodes CDR1 MNHEY and CDR2 SVGAGI. The CDR3 reads CASTSPGLTWGYTF. CDR3 coding DNA: TGTGCCAGCACCTCCCCAGGGCTCACTTGGGGCTACACCTTC.

This chain links TRBV30 with TRBJ1-1; no reliable D call. The CDR3 consists of 14 residues. V dropped 1 base and J dropped 4 bases, with 13 bases sitting between them. Germline CDR1 GTSNPN, CDR2 SVGIG (reference sequence). The CDR3 here is CAWSARPRSTEAFF. The CDR3 DNA reads TGTGCCTGGAGTGCCCGGCCAAGGAGCACTGAAGCTTTCTTT.

This rearrangement joins TRBV13 to TRBJ1-1; D perhaps matches TRBD1 (5 bases). Germline CDR1 is PRHDT and CDR2 is FYEKMQ (reference sequence). Trimming left V 2 bases short and J 4 bases short, with 14 bases between. The CDR3 contains 15 residues. CDR3 in amino acids: CASSLIRYGGTEAFF. CDR3 nucleotides: TGTGCCAGCAGCTTAATCCGATACGGGGGCACTGAAGCTTTCTTT.

The V gene is TRBV18, the J gene TRBJ2-1; 9 bases match TRBD1. The V gene end was trimmed by 2 bases and the J gene end by 7 bases; junction bases not matched to a gene: 3. Germline lookup yields CDR1 KGHSH and CDR2 LQKENI. The CDR3 has 14 residues. CDR3 DNA: TGTGCCAGCTCACCAGGACAGGGGAGGAATGAGCAGTTCTTC. Translating it yields CASSPGQGRNEQFF.

The chain recombines TRBV4-1 with TRBJ1-2, with TRBD1 matching 7 bases. Per germline, CDR1 MGHRA and CDR2 YSYEKL. The CDR3 is 14 amino acids. After removal of 3 bases from V and 5 bases from J, the junction contained 6 bases not matched to a gene. The CDR3 nucleotides are TGCGCCAGCAGCCAGGACGGACAGGCGTATGGCTACACCTTC. Encoded protein: CASSQDGQAYGYTF.

J is TRBJ1-1 and V is TRBV9; the match to TRBD1 covers 7 bases. Germline V CDR1 and CDR2: SGDLS, YYNGEE. The CDR3 covers 14 residues. J was trimmed by 4 bases and V by 2 bases; bases with no gene match: 5. CDR3 loop: CASSVTTGATEAFF. CDR3 bases: TGTGCCAGCAGCGTTACAACAGGGGCCACTGAAGCTTTCTTT.

V is TRBV10-3 and J is TRBJ2-3, with 9 bases that match TRBD2. The CDR3 extends over 15 amino acids. V was clipped by 10 bases and J by 2 bases; unmatched bases: 10. Per the germline V gene, CDR1 is ENHRY and CDR2 is SYGVKD. CDR3 sequence: CASSMAGGYTDTQYF. The CDR3, as DNA: TGTGCCAGCTCCATGGCGGGAGGGTACACAGATACGCAGTATTTT.

This chain joins TRBV6-5 and TRBJ1-2; TRBD1 matches 7 bases. Germline CDR1 MNHEY, CDR2 SVGAGI. This CDR3 spans 15 amino acids. J gave up 3 bases and V 5 bases, and 9 bases lay outside the gene matches. In nucleotides, the CDR3 is TGTGCCAGCAGTGGAGGGGTAGGGGGCTACTATGGCTACACCTTC. This encodes CASSGGVGGYYGYTF.

V gene TRBV10-2 combines with J gene TRBJ2-7; 7 bases match TRBD2. J lost 0 bases, V lost 7 bases, and 9 bases had no gene match. The CDR3 spans 15 residues. Germline CDR1 is WSHSY and CDR2 is SAAADI. The CDR3 spells CASKGGRGSSYEQYF. The DNA for the CDR3 is TGCGCCAGCAAGGGAGGGCGGGGGAGCTCCTACGAGCAGTACTTC.

The chain has TRBV6-1 and TRBJ2-7, with D tentatively TRBD2 (7 bases). The CDR3 runs 15 residues. Germline CDR1 and CDR2: MNHNS and SASEGT. Trimming shortened V by 2 bases and J by 7 bases, and 18 bases separated the two germline ends. The CDR3 DNA is TGTGCCAGCAGTGAATTTTGGGGGCGGGGGTGGGAGCAGTACTTC. Its translation: CASSEFWGRGWEQYF.

The chain links TRBV2 to TRBJ2-1, with TRBD2 identical over 11 bases. After removal of 7 bases from V and 7 bases from J, the junction contained 9 bases not matched to a gene. The CDR3 totals 15 residues. CDR1 and CDR2 (germline): SNHLY, FYNNEI. This CDR3 is CASTSGGHLGNEQFF. For the CDR3, the DNA is TGTGCCAGCACTAGCGGGGGGCACTTGGGGAATGAGCAGTTCTTC.

The chain's CDR3 is CSVEGRTGNTEAFF. The CDR3 bases are TGCAGCGTTGAAGGGAGGACAGGGAACACTGAAGCTTTCTTT. The rearrangement uses TRBV29-1 and TRBJ1-1, with 7 nucleotides matching TRBD1. Germline trimming cut 1 base from V and 1 base from J; bases unmatched to any gene: 3. The germline CDR1 and CDR2 sequences are SQVTM and ANQGSEA. This CDR3 spans 14 amino acids.